A selection of T cell receptor beta chains follows, all from one sample in a study of CD8+ T cells in alopecia areata. The table came from immunoSEQ multiplex PCR; TCRdb's copy has only in-frame clones and leaves some out. The table lists 130,000 to 150,000 clones, over 70% of them singletons. This material consisted of CD8+ T cells sorted from blood, taken at week 0. The receptors were gathered from a human donor with alopecia areata. The CDR3 runs from the conserved cysteine through the conserved F or W. Fields, in order: CDR3 length, V gene, clone size, J gene, D gene, CDR3 DNA, CDR3 protein. The D gene is left open where the match is weak. Only some rows state a clone size, as once, few, many or a class for expanded clones.

length: 13
V: TRBV5-6
size: .
J: TRBJ2-2
D: .
DNA: TGTGCCAGCAGATCGGGACGGTCTGGGGAGCTGTTTTTT
CDR3: CASRSGRSGELFF

length: 18
V: TRBV7-9
size: .
J: TRBJ2-7
D: .
DNA: TGTGCCAGCAGCTTACCCCCGATTGGGTACAGGGCCCCCTACGAGCAGTACTTC
CDR3: CASSLPPIGYRAPYEQYF

length: 14
V: TRBV6-6
size: .
J: TRBJ2-7
D: TRBD2
DNA: TGTGCCAGCAGTCCAGCGGGACGGATCTACGAGCAGTACTTC
CDR3: CASSPAGRIYEQYF

length: 16
V: TRBV7-9
size: .
J: TRBJ2-5
D: .
DNA: TGTGCCAGCAGCCCTGGTAGCCGATTACTTCAAGAGACCCAGTACTTC
CDR3: CASSPGSRLLQETQYF

length: 15
V: TRBV27
size: once
J: TRBJ2-1
D: TRBD2
DNA: TGTGCCAGCAGTAAAGCCGGGACTAGTGGGAATGAGCAGTTCTTC
CDR3: CASSKAGTSGNEQFF

length: 14
V: TRBV19
size: .
J: TRBJ1-2
D: .
DNA: TGTGCCAGTAGTATTCTGTCCGCTAACTATGGCTACACCTTC
CDR3: CASSILSANYGYTF

length: 13
V: TRBV14
size: .
J: TRBJ2-3
D: .
DNA: TGTGCCAGCAGCGGTCGGGTGGAAGATACGCAGTATTTT
CDR3: CASSGRVEDTQYF

length: 15
V: TRBV27
size: once
J: TRBJ1-3
D: .
DNA: TGTGCCAGCAGTTTATTAATGGTTTCTGGAAACACCATATATTTT
CDR3: CASSLLMVSGNTIYF

length: 12
V: TRBV2
size: .
J: TRBJ1-1
D: .
DNA: TGTGCCAGCGAACCCATGAACACTGAAGCTTTCTTT
CDR3: CASEPMNTEAFF

length: 17
V: TRBV29-1
size: .
J: TRBJ1-1
D: .
DNA: TGCAGCGTTGTTCAGGCGGGTGAAAGTAATGGGTACACTGAAGCTTTCTTT
CDR3: CSVVQAGESNGYTEAFF

length: 15
V: TRBV7-2
size: .
J: TRBJ2-7
D: TRBD2
DNA: TGTGCCAGCAGCGCCGTGGAGCGGGATTCCTACGAGCAGTACTTC
CDR3: CASSAVERDSYEQYF

length: 17
V: TRBV5-6
size: .
J: TRBJ2-1
D: TRBD1
DNA: TGTGCCAGCAGCTTGGAGGTGGGACAGGCCCCCTACAATGAGCAGTTCTTC
CDR3: CASSLEVGQAPYNEQFF

length: 13
V: TRBV29-1
size: .
J: TRBJ2-7
D: .
DNA: TGCAGCGTTGAAGTTCCGGGAACCTACGAGCAGTACTTC
CDR3: CSVEVPGTYEQYF

length: 13
V: TRBV29-1
size: .
J: TRBJ2-7
D: .
DNA: TGCAGCGTTGAAACACTGAGACCCTACGAGCAGTACTTC
CDR3: CSVETLRPYEQYF

length: 16
V: TRBV5-1
size: once
J: TRBJ2-5
D: .
DNA: TGCGCCAGCAGCACCATAGGACAGATACACCAAGAGACCCAGTACTTC
CDR3: CASSTIGQIHQETQYF

length: 12
V: TRBV7-9
size: .
J: TRBJ1-1
D: .
DNA: TGTGCCAGCAGCGCAGGGTTCACTGAAGCTTTCTTT
CDR3: CASSAGFTEAFF

length: 15
V: TRBV7-8
size: .
J: TRBJ2-7
D: .
DNA: TGTGCCAGCAGCTTTTCTGCGGTGAGCGGCTACGAGCAGTACTTC
CDR3: CASSFSAVSGYEQYF

length: 15
V: TRBV27
size: .
J: TRBJ1-5
D: .
DNA: TGTGCCAGCAGTCGGGACATAAATAGCAATCAGCCCCAGCATTTT
CDR3: CASSRDINSNQPQHF

length: 15
V: TRBV11-2
size: .
J: TRBJ2-4
D: .
DNA: TGTGCCAGCGGTCTGGGGGGAGTAGCCAAAAACATTCAGTACTTC
CDR3: CASGLGGVAKNIQYF

length: 14
V: TRBV7-9
size: .
J: TRBJ2-7
D: .
DNA: TGTGCCAGCAGCTCACCCGGGGGTTGGCACGAGCAGTACTTC
CDR3: CASSSPGGWHEQYF

length: 12
V: TRBV4-1
size: .
J: TRBJ2-1
D: TRBD2
DNA: TGCGCCAGCAGCCAAACTAGCGGACAACGAATCTTC
CDR3: CASSQTSGQRIF

length: 16
V: TRBV27
size: .
J: TRBJ2-2
D: TRBD2
DNA: TGTGCCAGCAGCTACTTGAGCGGGAGGGCCGACGGGGAGCTGTTTTTT
CDR3: CASSYLSGRADGELFF